One and the same sample provided the 2 T cell receptor beta chains below, sequenced in a study of T cell clones after liver transplantation. Method: immunoSEQ multiplex PCR; TCRdb's copy keeps in-frame clones and lacks some. Of about 20,000 clones listed, more than 65% are singletons. The sequenced sample was CD8+ T cells from blood, obtained around 54 months after liver transplant. These receptors were collected from a human patient who received a liver transplant. Some of these T cells may belong to the graft donor.

The sample holds a few counts of this clone. V is TRBV6-1 and J is TRBJ1-6; TRBD1 agrees at 7 bases. The J segment lost 10 bases and the V segment lost 1 base, leaving 4 bases of the junction unmatched. The CDR3 loop spans 14 amino acids. Germline-derived CDR1 and CDR2 are MNHNS and SASEGT. In nucleotides, the CDR3 is TGTGCCAGCAGTGAAGGTGAAGGGGGCTCACCCCTCCACTTT. Translation: CASSEGEGGSPLHF.

This chain links TRBV10-3 with TRBJ2-5, with D maybe TRBD1 (6 bases). TRBJ2-7 explains the end of the DNA better; the J call may be wrong. The CDR3 is 15 amino acids. CDR1 and CDR2 from the germline V gene are ENHRY and SYGVKD. The CDR3 region has the DNA TGTGCCATCAGTGACATTCACGGCAGGGGCAACGAGCAGTACTTC. This encodes CAISDIHGRGNEQYF.